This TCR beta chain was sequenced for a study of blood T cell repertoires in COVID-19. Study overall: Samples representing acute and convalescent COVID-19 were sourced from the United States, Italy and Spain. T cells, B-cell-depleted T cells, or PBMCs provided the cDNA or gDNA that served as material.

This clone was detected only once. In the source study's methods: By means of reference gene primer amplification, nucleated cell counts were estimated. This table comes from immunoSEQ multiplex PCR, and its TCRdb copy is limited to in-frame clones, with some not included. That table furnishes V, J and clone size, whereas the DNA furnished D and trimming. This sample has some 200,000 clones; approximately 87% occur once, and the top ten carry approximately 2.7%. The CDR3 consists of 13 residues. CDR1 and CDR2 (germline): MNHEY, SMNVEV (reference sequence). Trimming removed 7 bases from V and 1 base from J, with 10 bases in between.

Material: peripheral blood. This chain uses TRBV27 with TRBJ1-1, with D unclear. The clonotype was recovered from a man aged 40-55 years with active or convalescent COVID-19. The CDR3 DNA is TGTGCCAGCAAAGCGGTGACGAACACTGAAGCTTTCTTT. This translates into CASKAVTNTEAFF.